Included here is one T cell receptor (beta chain) sequence, with context. Its matching antigen is unknown. Libraries were prepared by immunoSEQ multiplex PCR; TCRdb keeps only in-frame clonotypes and omits some of them. The sample consists of fewer than 6,000 clones, more than 60% of them appearing once. Over chemoradiotherapy, repertoires were sampled more than once. This entry is derived from a study of chemoradiotherapy in HPV16-positive cancers. Overall study results and limits: Non-HPV-specific T cells did not expand in tumors during treatment, whereas candidate HPV-specific clones and E7-related motifs did.

Per the germline V gene, CDR1 is SGHTA and CDR2 is FQGNSA. This CDR3 region has 12 residues. V gave up 5 bases and J gave up 1 base, with 6 bases separating them. The sequence derives from a human donor with HPV-associated anogenital cancer. This specimen was tumor tissue, taken from a patient who underwent chemoradiotherapy. This chain uses TRBV7-2 with TRBJ2-7; D gene uncertain. The CDR3 sequence is CASSHGSYEQYF. The CDR3 nucleotides are TGTGCCAGCAGCCACGGTTCCTACGAGCAGTACTTC.